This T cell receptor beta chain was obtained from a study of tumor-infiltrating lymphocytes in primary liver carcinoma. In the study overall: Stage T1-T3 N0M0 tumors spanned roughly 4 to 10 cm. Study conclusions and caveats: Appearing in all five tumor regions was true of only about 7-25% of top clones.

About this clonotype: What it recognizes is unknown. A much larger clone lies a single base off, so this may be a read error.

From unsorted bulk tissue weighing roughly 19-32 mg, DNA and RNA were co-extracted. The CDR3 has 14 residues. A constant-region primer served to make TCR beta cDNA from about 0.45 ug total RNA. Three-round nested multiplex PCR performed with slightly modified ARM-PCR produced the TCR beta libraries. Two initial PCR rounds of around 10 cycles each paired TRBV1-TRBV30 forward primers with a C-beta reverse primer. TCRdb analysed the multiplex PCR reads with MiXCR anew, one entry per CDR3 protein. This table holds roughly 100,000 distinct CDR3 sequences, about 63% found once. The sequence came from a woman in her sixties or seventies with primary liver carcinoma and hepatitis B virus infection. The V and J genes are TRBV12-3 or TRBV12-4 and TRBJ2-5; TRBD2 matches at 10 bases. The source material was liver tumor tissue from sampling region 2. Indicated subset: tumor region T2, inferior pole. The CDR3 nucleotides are TGTGTCAGCAGGACCGGGACTAGCGTAGGGACCCAGTACTTC. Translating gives CVSRTGTSVGTQYF.